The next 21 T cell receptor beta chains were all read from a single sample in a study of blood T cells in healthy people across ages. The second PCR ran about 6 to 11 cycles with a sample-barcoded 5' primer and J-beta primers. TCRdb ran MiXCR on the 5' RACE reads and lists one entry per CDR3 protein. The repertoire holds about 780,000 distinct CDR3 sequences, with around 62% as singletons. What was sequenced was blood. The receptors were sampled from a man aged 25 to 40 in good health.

CDR3 DNA sequence: TGCAGTGCTAGAGATCGGGGTCGGGCGGGGCCTTCCTACGAGCAGTACTTC. Translation: CSARDRGRAGPSYEQYF. J is TRBJ2-7 and V is TRBV20-1, with TRBD2 as a possible D gene (6 bases). V was trimmed by 0 bases and J by 1 base, leaving 19 bases between them. Per the germline V gene, CDR1 is DFQATT and CDR2 is SNEGSKA (reference sequence). CDR3 length: 17 amino acids.

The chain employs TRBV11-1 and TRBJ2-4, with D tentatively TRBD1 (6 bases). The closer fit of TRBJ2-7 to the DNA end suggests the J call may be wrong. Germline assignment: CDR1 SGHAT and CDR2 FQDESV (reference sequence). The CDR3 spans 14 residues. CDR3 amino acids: CASSSDRKDYEQYF. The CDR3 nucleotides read TGTGCCAGCAGCTCGGACAGAAAGGATTACGAGCAGTACTTC.

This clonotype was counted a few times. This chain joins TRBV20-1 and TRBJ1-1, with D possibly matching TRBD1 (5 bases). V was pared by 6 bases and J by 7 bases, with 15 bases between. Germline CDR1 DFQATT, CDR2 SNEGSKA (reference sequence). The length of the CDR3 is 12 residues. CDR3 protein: CSAERGAGEAFF. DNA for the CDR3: TGCAGTGCCGAACGGGGCGCGGGTGAAGCTTTCTTT.

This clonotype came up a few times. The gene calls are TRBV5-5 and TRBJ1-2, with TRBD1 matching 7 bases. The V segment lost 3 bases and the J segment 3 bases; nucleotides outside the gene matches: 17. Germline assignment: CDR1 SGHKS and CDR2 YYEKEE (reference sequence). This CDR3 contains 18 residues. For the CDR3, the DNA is TGTGCCAGCAGCTCCCGAGGAGGACAGGCCACTTCGGACTATGGCTACACCTTC. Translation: CASSSRGGQATSDYGYTF.

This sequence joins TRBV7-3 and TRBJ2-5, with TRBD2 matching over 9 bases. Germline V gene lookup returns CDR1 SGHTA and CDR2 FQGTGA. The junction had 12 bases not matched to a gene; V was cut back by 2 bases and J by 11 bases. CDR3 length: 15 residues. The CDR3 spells CASSLLAGGPAEQYF. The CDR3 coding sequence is TGTGCCAGCAGCTTACTGGCGGGGGGGCCTGCTGAACAGTACTTC.

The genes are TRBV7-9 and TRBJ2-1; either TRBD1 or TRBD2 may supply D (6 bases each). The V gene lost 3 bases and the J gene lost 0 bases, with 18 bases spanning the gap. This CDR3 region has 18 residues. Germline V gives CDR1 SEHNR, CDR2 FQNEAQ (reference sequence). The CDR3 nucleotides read TGTGCCAGCAGCTTCCCTAAGAGGGGGGATAGCTCCTACAATGAGCAGTTCTTC. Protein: CASSFPKRGDSSYNEQFF.

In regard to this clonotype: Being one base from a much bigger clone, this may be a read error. In nucleotides, the CDR3 is TGTGCCAGCAGAAGGCTAGCTCAAGGGACCCAGTACTTC. It translates to CASRRLAQGTQYF. This sequence joins TRBV6-2 or TRBV6-3 and TRBJ2-5, with D possibly TRBD2 on 5 matching bases. Germline V gives CDR1 MNHEY, CDR2 SVGEGT. The CDR3 extends over 13 amino acids.

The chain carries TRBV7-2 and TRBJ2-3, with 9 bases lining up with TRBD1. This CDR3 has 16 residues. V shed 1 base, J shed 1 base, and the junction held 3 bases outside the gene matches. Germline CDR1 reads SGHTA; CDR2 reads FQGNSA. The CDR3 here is CASSLDRGRGTDTQYF. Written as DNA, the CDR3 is TGTGCCAGCAGCTTAGACAGGGGGCGGGGCACAGATACGCAGTATTTT.

The CDR3 DNA reads TGTGCCAGCATCCCCAGGGGGTTTGTGAGCACTGAAGCTTTCTTT. Translation gives CASIPRGFVSTEAFF. The chain is built from TRBV12-3 or TRBV12-4 and TRBJ1-1; TRBD1 matches 7 bases. The J segment lost 4 bases and the V segment lost 7 bases, leaving 12 bases of the junction unmatched. The CDR3 extends over 15 amino acids.

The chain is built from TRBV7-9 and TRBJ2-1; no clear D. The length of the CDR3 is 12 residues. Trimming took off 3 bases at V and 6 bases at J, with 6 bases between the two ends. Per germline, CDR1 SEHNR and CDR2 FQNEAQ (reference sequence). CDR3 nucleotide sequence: TGTGCCAGCAGCTTCAGGACCAATGAGCAGTTCTTC. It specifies CASSFRTNEQFF.

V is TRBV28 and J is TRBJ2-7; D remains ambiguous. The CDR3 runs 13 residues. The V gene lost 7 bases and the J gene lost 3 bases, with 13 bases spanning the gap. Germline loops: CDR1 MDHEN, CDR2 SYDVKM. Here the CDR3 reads CASTPAPDYEQYF. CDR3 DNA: TGTGCCAGCACTCCGGCCCCGGACTACGAGCAGTACTTC. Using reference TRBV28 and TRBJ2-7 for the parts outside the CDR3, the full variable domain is DVKVTQSSRYLVKRTGEKVFLECVQDMDHENMFWYRQDPGLGLRLIYFSYDVKMKEKGDIPEGYSVSREKKERFSLILESASTNQTSMYLCASTPAPDYEQYFGPGTRLTVT.

The CDR3 loop is CSVAPPSSYNEQFF. The CDR3 bases are TGCAGCGTTGCTCCTCCGAGCTCCTACAATGAGCAGTTCTTC. The V call is TRBV29-1, the J call TRBJ2-1; D not resolved. Germline V gene lookup returns CDR1 SQVTM and CDR2 ANQGSEA. Trimming removed 4 bases at V and 0 bases at J, with 10 bases between. This CDR3 contains 14 residues.

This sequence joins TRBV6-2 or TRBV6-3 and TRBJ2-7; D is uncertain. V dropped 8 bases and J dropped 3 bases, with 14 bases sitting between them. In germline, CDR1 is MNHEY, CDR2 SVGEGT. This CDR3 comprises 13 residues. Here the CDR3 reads CASVGSERYEQYF. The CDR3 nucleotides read TGTGCCAGCGTCGGGTCGGAGCGCTACGAGCAGTACTTC.

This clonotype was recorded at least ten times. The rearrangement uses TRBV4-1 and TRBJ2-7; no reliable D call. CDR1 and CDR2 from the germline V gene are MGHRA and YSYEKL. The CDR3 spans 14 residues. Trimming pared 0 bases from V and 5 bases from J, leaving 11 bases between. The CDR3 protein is CASSQDPGRNEQYF. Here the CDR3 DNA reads TGCGCCAGCAGCCAAGATCCAGGTCGAAACGAGCAGTACTTC.

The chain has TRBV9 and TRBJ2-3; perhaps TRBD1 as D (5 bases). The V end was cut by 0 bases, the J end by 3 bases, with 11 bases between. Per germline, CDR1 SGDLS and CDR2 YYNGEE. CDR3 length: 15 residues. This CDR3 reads CASSVGGYPTDTQYF. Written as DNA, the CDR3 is TGTGCCAGCAGCGTAGGGGGCTACCCAACAGATACGCAGTATTTT.

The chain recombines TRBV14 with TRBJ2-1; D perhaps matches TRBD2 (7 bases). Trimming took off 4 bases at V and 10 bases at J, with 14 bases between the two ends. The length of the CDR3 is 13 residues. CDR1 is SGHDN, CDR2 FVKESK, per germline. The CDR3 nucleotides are TGTGCCAGCAGCCTGGTGCGGGGGCTGGAGCAGTTCTTC. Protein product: CASSLVRGLEQFF.

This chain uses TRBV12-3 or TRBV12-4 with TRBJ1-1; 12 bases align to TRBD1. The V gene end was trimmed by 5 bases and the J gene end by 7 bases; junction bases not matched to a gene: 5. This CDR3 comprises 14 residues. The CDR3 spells CASSPGQGASEAFF. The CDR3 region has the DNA TGTGCCAGCAGTCCGGGACAGGGGGCGAGTGAAGCTTTCTTT.

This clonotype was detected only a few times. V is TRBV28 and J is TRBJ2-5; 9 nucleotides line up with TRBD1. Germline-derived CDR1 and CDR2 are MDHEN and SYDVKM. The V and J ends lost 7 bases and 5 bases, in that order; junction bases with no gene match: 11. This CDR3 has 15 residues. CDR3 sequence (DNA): TGTGCCAGCACTCTTATGACAGGGGGACGGGAGACCCAGTACTTC. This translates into CASTLMTGGRETQYF. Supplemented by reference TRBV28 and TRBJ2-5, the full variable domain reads DVKVTQSSRYLVKRTGEKVFLECVQDMDHENMFWYRQDPGLGLRLIYFSYDVKMKEKGDIPEGYSVSREKKERFSLILESASTNQTSMYLCASTLMTGGRETQYFGPGTRLLVL.

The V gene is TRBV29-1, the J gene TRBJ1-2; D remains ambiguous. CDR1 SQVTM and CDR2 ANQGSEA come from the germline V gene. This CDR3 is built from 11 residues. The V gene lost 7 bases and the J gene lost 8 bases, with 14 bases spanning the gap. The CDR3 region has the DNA TGCAGCGGCAGGACGGAGTGGGGCTACACCTTC. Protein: CSGRTEWGYTF.

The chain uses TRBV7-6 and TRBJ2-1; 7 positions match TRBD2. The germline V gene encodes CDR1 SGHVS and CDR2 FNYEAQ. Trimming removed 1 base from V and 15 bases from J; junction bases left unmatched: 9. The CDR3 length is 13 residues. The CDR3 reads CASSLERGGGLFF. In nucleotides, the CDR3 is TGTGCCAGCAGCTTAGAACGCGGGGGAGGACTGTTCTTC.

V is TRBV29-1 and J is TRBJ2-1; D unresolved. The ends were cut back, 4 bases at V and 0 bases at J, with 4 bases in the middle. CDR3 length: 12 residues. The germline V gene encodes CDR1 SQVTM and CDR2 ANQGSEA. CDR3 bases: TGCAGCGTTGTGATCTCCTACAATGAGCAGTTCTTC. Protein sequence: CSVVISYNEQFF.